One and the same sample provided the 16 T cell receptor beta chains below, sequenced in a study of T cells in Graves' hyperthyroidism and ophthalmopathy. Amplification yielded TCR beta CDR3 regions, with RNA transcripts as the source. The TCR CDR3 first-round RT-PCR relied on the HTBI primer set. TCRdb redid the calling of the multiplex PCR reads with MiXCR, one entry per CDR3 protein. The sample has 800,000 or so distinct CDR3 sequences, over 35% seen once; the top ten hold 7.5% to 9.5%. Sequencing was performed on blood. The receptor source for this set is a young man with Graves' hyperthyroidism.

Concerning this clonotype itself: One end of the junction is discordant with germline, which a read error may explain. The chain carries TRBV11-2 and TRBJ2-5, with a possible D match to TRBD2 (5 bases). Germline V gene lookup returns CDR1 SGHAT and CDR2 FQNNGV. The CDR3 is 14 residues long. In DNA form, the CDR3 reads TGTGCCAGCAGCTTAGAACCGAGGGAAGACACCCAGTACTTC. Translation: CASSLEPREDTQYF.

The V gene is TRBV7-3, the J gene TRBJ2-2; D is unresolved. Trimming stripped 2 bases from V and 6 bases from J, with 7 bases between. Per germline, CDR1 SGHTA and CDR2 FQGTGA. The CDR3 loop spans 13 amino acids. CDR3 region: CASSLLTAGELFF. CDR3 coding DNA: TGTGCCAGCAGCTTACTGACCGCCGGGGAGCTGTTTTTT.

This chain links TRBV6-6 with TRBJ2-2, with TRBD1 identical over 10 bases. The junction had 8 bases not matched to a gene; V was cut back by 6 bases and J by 7 bases. Germline CDR1 and CDR2: MNHNY and SVGAGI (reference sequence). This CDR3 spans 15 amino acids. CDR3 sequence reads: CASRTGTGAGGELFF. DNA of the CDR3: TGTGCCAGCAGAACCGGGACAGGGGCCGGCGGGGAGCTGTTTTTT.

The chain combines TRBV19 with TRBJ1-2; 8 bases are a match to TRBD1. Germline V CDR1 and CDR2: LNHDA, SQIVND (reference sequence). The CDR3 is 12 amino acids. V was clipped by 6 bases and J by 6 bases; unmatched bases: 3. CDR3 sequence (DNA): TGTGCCAGTAGGGACAGGGTCGATGGCTACACCTTC. Protein product: CASRDRVDGYTF.

This clonotype was found many times. The chain carries TRBV12-3 or TRBV12-4 and TRBJ1-1; D possibly corresponds to TRBD1 (5 bases). V lost 6 bases, J lost 0 bases, and 8 bases lay in between. CDR3 length equals 13 residues. For the CDR3, the DNA is TGTGCCAGCAGGCAGGGTCTGAACACTGAAGCTTTCTTT. Its protein is CASRQGLNTEAFF.

This clonotype was detected once. The chain employs TRBV29-1 and TRBJ2-5; 7 bases fit TRBD1. The CDR3 extends over 13 amino acids. CDR1 and CDR2 from the germline V gene are SQVTM and ANQGSEA. After removal of 4 bases from V and 2 bases from J, the junction contained 4 bases not matched to a gene. The CDR3, as DNA: TGCAGCGTTGGAACAGGGGCACAAGAGACCCAGTACTTC. Protein sequence: CSVGTGAQETQYF. Filled out from reference TRBV29-1 and TRBJ2-5, the complete variable domain reads SAVISQKPSRDICQRGTSLTIQCQVDSQVTMMFWYRQQPGQSLTLIATANQGSEATYESGFVIDKFPISRPNLTFSTLTVSNMSPEDSSIYLCSVGTGAQETQYFGPGTRLLVL.

CDR3 coding DNA: TGTGCCAGCAGCTTGGATGGCGGACCTCTAGCTAATTCACCCCTCCACTTT. Translating it yields CASSLDGGPLANSPLHF. The chain is built from TRBV5-6 and TRBJ1-6, with D hard to call. V dropped 0 bases and J dropped 6 bases, with 16 bases sitting between them. The germline V gene has CDR1 SGHDT and CDR2 YYEEEE. This CDR3 is built from 17 residues. Using reference TRBV5-6 and TRBJ1-6 for the parts outside the CDR3, the full variable domain is DAGVTQSPTHLIKTRGQQVTLRCSPKSGHDTVSWYQQALGQGPQFIFQYYEEEERQRGNFPDRFSGHQFPNYSSELNVNALLLGDSALYLCASSLDGGPLANSPLHFGNGTRLTVT.

The chain is built from TRBV20-1 and TRBJ1-2; TRBD1 agrees at 11 bases. Germline-derived CDR1 and CDR2 are DFQATT and SNEGSKA (reference sequence). V gave up 6 bases and J gave up 5 bases; unmatched junction bases: 8. The CDR3 is 14 residues long. CDR3 in amino acids: CSARTGGVGYGYTF. CDR3 DNA sequence: TGCAGTGCCCGGACAGGGGGCGTAGGTTATGGCTACACCTTC.

There are many counts of this clonotype. The chain recombines TRBV19 with TRBJ1-1; D gene uncertain. The CDR3 extends over 12 amino acids. From germline, CDR1 is LNHDA and CDR2 SQIVND (reference sequence). With 4 bases removed from V and 1 base from J, the gap between germline ends came to 4 bases. The CDR3 DNA reads TGTGCCAGTAGTAAGGGGAACACTGAAGCTTTCTTT. Protein sequence: CASSKGNTEAFF. Together with reference TRBV19 and TRBJ1-1, the CDR3 gives the full variable domain: DGGITQSPKYLFRKEGQNVTLSCEQNLNHDAMYWYRQDPGQGLRLIYYSQIVNDFQKGDIAEGYSVSREKKESFPLTVTSAQKNPTAFYLCASSKGNTEAFFGQGTRLTVV.

This clonotype showed up many times. This chain links TRBV29-1 with TRBJ1-2; D unclear. The V gene's germline CDR1 is SQVTM and CDR2 ANQGSEA. Trimming left V 6 bases short and J 1 base short, with 15 bases between. The CDR3 consists of 14 residues. CDR3 sequence reads: CSVRSPLGNYGYTF. The CDR3 DNA reads TGCAGCGTACGATCCCCCTTGGGTAACTATGGCTACACCTTC.

This clonotype was observed at least ten times. J is TRBJ1-2 and V is TRBV29-1; D gene uncertain. V was cut by 5 bases and J by 6 bases, with 13 bases left in between. The length of the CDR3 is 12 residues. Germline V lookup: CDR1 SQVTM, CDR2 ANQGSEA. The chain's CDR3 is CSVPGERNGYTF. The CDR3 DNA reads TGCAGCGTTCCGGGAGAAAGAAATGGCTACACCTTC. Full variable domain (rest looked up from reference TRBV29-1 and TRBJ1-2): SAVISQKPSRDICQRGTSLTIQCQVDSQVTMMFWYRQQPGQSLTLIATANQGSEATYESGFVIDKFPISRPNLTFSTLTVSNMSPEDSSIYLCSVPGERNGYTFGSGTRLTVV.

This chain joins TRBV7-6 and TRBJ2-2; tentatively, D is TRBD1 or TRBD2 (5 bases each). Germline values: CDR1 SGHVS, CDR2 FNYEAQ. V lost 3 bases, J lost 8 bases, and 22 bases lay in between. This CDR3 region has 17 residues. This CDR3 reads CASSFIGSGRESGELFF. The CDR3 bases are TGTGCCAGCAGCTTCATTGGGTCGGGACGAGAATCGGGGGAGCTGTTTTTT.

The J gene is TRBJ2-7, the V gene TRBV10-3, with 8 positions matching TRBD1. Germline V gene data show CDR1 as ENHRY and CDR2 as SYGVKD. V shed 10 bases, J shed 5 bases, and the junction held 16 bases outside the gene matches. This CDR3 comprises 15 residues. Here the CDR3 reads CASYSGDRSVNEQYF. CDR3 coding DNA: TGTGCCAGCTACTCGGGGGACAGGTCTGTTAACGAGCAGTACTTC.

Worth noting for this clonotype: A read error may account for a junction end that differs from germline. The chain joins TRBV15 to TRBJ1-2; tentative D call: TRBD1 (6 bases). Germline loops: CDR1 LNHNV, CDR2 YYDKDF (reference sequence). The CDR3 contains 14 residues. DNA of the CDR3: TGTGCCACCAGCAGAGGGGGGGCGCGCGGTGGCTGCACCTTC. Encoded protein: CATSRGGARGGCTF.

In its sample, this clonotype was seen many times. The gene calls are TRBV7-3 and TRBJ1-2; D not resolved. The V end was cut by 4 bases, the J end by 4 bases, with 10 bases between. The CDR3 runs 13 residues. Germline V gives CDR1 SGHTA, CDR2 FQGTGA. The CDR3 nucleotides are TGTGCCAGCAGCTGGCCCGGGCGCTATGGCTACACCTTC. Residues: CASSWPGRYGYTF.

Points on this clonotype: One end of the junction fails to match germline, which may point to a read error. This chain connects TRBV5-1 to TRBJ1-4; no clear D gene. This CDR3 is built from 15 residues. Germline V gives CDR1 SGHRS, CDR2 YFSETQ. The CDR3 DNA follows: TGCGCCAACAGCCCTGAGCCTGCAACTAATGAAAAACTGTTTTTT. As protein: CANSPEPATNEKLFF. The variable domain in full, with the rest retrieved from reference TRBV5-1 and TRBJ1-4, is KAGVTQTPRYLIKTRGQQVTLSCSPISGHRSVSWYQQTPGQGLQFLFEYFSETQRNKGNFPGRFSGRQFSNSRSEMNVSTLELGDSALYLCANSPEPATNEKLFFGSGTQLSVL.